One sample yielded the 28 T cell receptor beta chains listed below, sequenced in a study of blood T cell repertoires in COVID-19. Profiled with immunoSEQ multiplex PCR; TCRdb holds only in-frame clones, not every one. The sample records around 230,000 clones, about nine tenths being singletons. The sample comprised peripheral blood. The source is a man in his fifties with COVID-19, enrolled during active disease.

The rearrangement joins TRBV28 to TRBJ2-1; D might be TRBD2 (7 bases). Germline V lookup: CDR1 MDHEN, CDR2 SYDVKM. Trimming removed 5 bases from V and 5 bases from J, with 16 bases in between. This CDR3 spans 15 amino acids. CDR3 coding DNA: TGTGCCAGCAGTGAGGGGGGGAGAAGCAACAATGAGCAGTTCTTC. Translating gives CASSEGGRSNNEQFF.

The V and J genes are TRBV19 and TRBJ2-7, with 9 nucleotides matching TRBD1. The trim removed 10 bases at V and 3 bases at J, leaving 13 bases unmatched. The CDR3 runs 15 residues. From germline, CDR1 is LNHDA and CDR2 SQIVND (reference sequence). CDR3 amino acids: CATQLEGTGYYEQYF. CDR3 sequence (DNA): TGTGCCACTCAACTCGAGGGGACAGGGTACTACGAGCAGTACTTC.

The chain uses TRBV5-4 and TRBJ2-5, with 11 bases matching TRBD1. CDR3 size: 16 residues. Germline CDR1 SGHNT, CDR2 YYREEE (reference sequence). Losses at the gene ends were 4 bases for V and 4 bases for J; bases not matched to a gene: 9. This CDR3 reads CASSSRTGGHVETQYF. The DNA of the CDR3 is TGTGCCAGCAGCAGCCGGACAGGGGGCCACGTAGAGACCCAGTACTTC.

This clone has more than one count but fewer than ten. This chain connects TRBV5-8 to TRBJ1-1, with D perhaps TRBD1 (6 bases). CDR1 is SGHTS and CDR2 is YDEGEE in the germline V gene. The germline V and J ends were trimmed by 3 bases and 0 bases, with 15 bases remaining between them. This CDR3 comprises 16 residues. The CDR3 region has the DNA TGTGCCAGCAGCTGGCCGAGACAGGAAATGAACACTGAAGCTTTCTTT. It is translated as CASSWPRQEMNTEAFF.

This chain uses TRBV7-9 with TRBJ2-5; 7 bases are a match to TRBD1. This CDR3 has 14 residues. The germline V gene encodes CDR1 SEHNR and CDR2 FQNEAQ (reference sequence). With 4 bases clipped from V and 7 bases from J, the junction kept 9 bases outside the gene matches. The CDR3 DNA reads TGTGCCAGCAGCTCACCCGGGACAGTAGGGACCCAGTACTTC. Translation gives CASSSPGTVGTQYF.

V usage is TRBV6-5 and J usage is TRBJ2-7; TRBD1 matches 7 bases. Germline CDR1 and CDR2: MNHEY and SVGAGI. This CDR3 has 14 residues. The V and J ends lost 5 bases and 5 bases, in that order; junction bases with no gene match: 9. The CDR3, as DNA: TGTGCCAGCAGTAACTACAGGGGTTCGCACGAGCAGTACTTC. As protein: CASSNYRGSHEQYF.

The chain is built from TRBV5-4 and TRBJ2-2; D not certain. This CDR3 comprises 15 residues. Trimming took 0 bases from V and 4 from J, leaving 10 bases between them. Germline CDR1 and CDR2: SGHNT and YYREEE (reference sequence). CDR3 coding DNA: TGTGCCAGCAGCTTGGCCAGGTCGAGCACCGGGGAGCTGTTTTTT. Its protein product is CASSLARSSTGELFF.

The chain employs TRBV9 and TRBJ2-1; D might be TRBD2 (6 bases). Deletions cut 4 bases from V and 9 bases from J, with 20 bases between. CDR3 size: 15 residues. Germline CDR1 and CDR2: SGDLS and YYNGEE. CDR3 amino acids: CASSPHVEGLGEQFF. The CDR3 DNA reads as TGTGCCAGCAGCCCCCATGTGGAGGGGTTGGGTGAGCAGTTCTTC.

This clone was recorded only once. This chain uses TRBV6-5 with TRBJ2-7, with TRBD2 as a possible D gene (6 bases). The germline V gene has CDR1 MNHEY and CDR2 SVGAGI. The germline V and J ends were trimmed by 2 bases and 2 bases, with 10 bases remaining between them. The CDR3 runs 14 residues. CDR3 loop: CASSYAGTAYEQYF. In DNA, the CDR3 is TGTGCCAGCAGTTACGCGGGGACGGCCTACGAGCAGTACTTC.

The genes are TRBV6-1 and TRBJ1-2; unclear D gene. The V gene lost 3 bases and the J gene lost 3 bases, with 5 bases spanning the gap. This CDR3 is 12 amino acids long. Per the germline V gene, CDR1 is MNHNS and CDR2 is SASEGT. Here the CDR3 reads CASSEGDYGYTF. The CDR3 nucleotides are TGTGCCAGCAGTGAGGGAGACTATGGCTACACCTTC.

V usage is TRBV5-4 and J usage is TRBJ2-1; possible D gene TRBD2, 7 bases. Germline CDR1 reads SGHNT; CDR2 reads YYREEE (reference sequence). This CDR3 is 16 amino acids long. Trimming left V 5 bases short and J 2 bases short, with 17 bases between. The CDR3 region has the DNA TGTGCCAGCAGGCATACAGCGGGACAAACCTACAATGAGCAGTTCTTC. It codes for CASRHTAGQTYNEQFF.

This clone was seen a single time. The chain employs TRBV2 and TRBJ1-1, with D unclear. V lost 6 bases to trimming and J lost 4 bases, with 18 bases between them. The germline V gene encodes CDR1 SNHLY and CDR2 FYNNEI. The CDR3 is 15 residues long. This chain's CDR3 is CASSPRAGASTEAFF. The DNA of the CDR3 is TGTGCCAGCAGCCCCCGCGCAGGTGCAAGCACTGAAGCTTTCTTT.

The gene calls are TRBV7-6 and TRBJ2-2; TRBD2 matches 9 bases. Per the germline V gene, CDR1 is SGHVS and CDR2 is FNYEAQ. J was trimmed by 5 bases and V by 5 bases; bases with no gene match: 6. This CDR3 is built from 15 residues. CDR3 in amino acids: CASSLEAGGTGELFF. The CDR3 DNA reads TGTGCCAGCAGCCTAGAGGCGGGAGGGACCGGGGAGCTGTTTTTT.

The chain uses TRBV5-1 and TRBJ2-3; D is ambiguous. CDR1 and CDR2 from the germline V gene are SGHRS and YFSETQ. V lost 5 bases and J 4 bases, leaving 14 bases between the germline ends. This CDR3 contains 14 residues. CDR3 DNA: TGCGCCAGCAGGGTGGCCCGCCCCCCAGATACGCAGTATTTT. Protein product: CASRVARPPDTQYF.

The chain employs TRBV10-3 and TRBJ2-7; D might be TRBD2 (6 bases). V was pared by 10 bases and J by 2 bases, with 18 bases between. In germline, CDR1 is ENHRY, CDR2 SYGVKD. The CDR3 has 14 amino acids. The CDR3 is CATLRLDGAYEQYF. The CDR3 coding sequence is TGTGCCACCCTCCGACTAGACGGGGCCTACGAGCAGTACTTC.

Notes on this clone: At one end the junction does not follow the germline gene, possibly because of a read error. The gene calls are TRBV6-1 and TRBJ2-6; TRBD2 might be the D (5 bases). There are 15 residues in the CDR3. CDR1 MNHNS and CDR2 SASEGT come from the germline V gene. The CDR3, as DNA: TGTGCCAGCAGAGAAGGGAGCTCTGGGGCCAACGTCCTGACTTTC. Its protein is CASREGSSGANVLTF.

The rearrangement links TRBV18 to TRBJ1-5; TRBD1 agrees at 9 bases. Trimming removed 6 bases from V and 5 bases from J; junction bases left unmatched: 5. The CDR3 is 14 residues long. The V gene's germline CDR1 is KGHSH and CDR2 LQKENI. The CDR3 nucleotides read TGTGCCAGCTCGGTAAGACAGGGGGATCAGCCCCAGCATTTT. This translates into CASSVRQGDQPQHF.

V usage is TRBV5-1 and J usage is TRBJ1-1; 10 bases align to TRBD1. The CDR3 has 15 residues. From germline, CDR1 is SGHRS and CDR2 YFSETQ. V lost 4 bases to trimming and J lost 4 bases; unmatched junction nucleotides: 7. The DNA of the CDR3 is TGCGCCAGCAGCCGGGACAGGGGTCCTAGCACTGAAGCTTTCTTT. Translating it yields CASSRDRGPSTEAFF. Together with reference TRBV5-1 and TRBJ1-1, the CDR3 gives the full variable domain: KAGVTQTPRYLIKTRGQQVTLSCSPISGHRSVSWYQQTPGQGLQFLFEYFSETQRNKGNFPGRFSGRQFSNSRSEMNVSTLELGDSALYLCASSRDRGPSTEAFFGQGTRLTVV.

The gene calls are TRBV4-3 and TRBJ2-2; TRBD1 matches at 9 bases. Germline CDR1 is LGHNA and CDR2 is YSLEER. The CDR3 runs to 16 residues. Trimming cost V 2 bases and J 3 bases; bases outside gene matches: 4. The CDR3 reads CASSQTTGGDTGELFF. The CDR3 nucleotides read TGCGCCAGCAGCCAAACGACAGGGGGAGACACCGGGGAGCTGTTTTTT.

The chain links TRBV3-1 (or the pseudogene TRBV3-2) to TRBJ1-2; the D is unclear. The V and J ends lost 5 bases and 4 bases respectively, with 17 bases between them. The CDR3 is 15 residues long. Germline V gene sequence: CDR1 LGHDT, CDR2 YNNKEL (reference sequence). The CDR3 region has the DNA TGTGCCAGCAGCAACCGGGGTTTGATAAGCTATGGCTACACCTTC. It encodes CASSNRGLISYGYTF.

This clone was counted between two and nine times. This chain uses TRBV7-9 with TRBJ2-5, with D possibly TRBD1 on 5 matching bases. The CDR3 has 14 residues. Trimming removed 1 base from V and 1 base from J, with 7 bases in between. Germline values: CDR1 SEHNR, CDR2 FQNEAQ (reference sequence). In nucleotides, the CDR3 is TGTGCCAGCAGCTTAGGACAGCTCCAAGAGACCCAGTACTTC. Translation gives CASSLGQLQETQYF.

The chain employs TRBV5-1 and TRBJ2-1; 14 bases are shared with TRBD2. Trimming cost V 4 bases and J 0 bases; bases outside gene matches: 3. The CDR3 sequence is 17 residues long. Germline CDR1 is SGHRS and CDR2 is YFSETQ. CDR3 protein: CASSTGLAGASYNEQFF. The CDR3 DNA reads TGCGCCAGCAGCACGGGACTAGCGGGAGCCTCCTACAATGAGCAGTTCTTC.

V is TRBV20-1 and J is TRBJ2-5, with D possibly being TRBD1 (6 bases). CDR1 DFQATT and CDR2 SNEGSKA come from the germline V gene (reference sequence). There are 15 residues in the CDR3. Trimming left V 3 bases short and J 1 base short, with 15 bases between. The CDR3 is CSASRRGPPQETQYF. In nucleotides, the CDR3 is TGCAGTGCTAGTCGCAGGGGTCCTCCCCAAGAGACCCAGTACTTC.

This chain uses TRBV5-1 with TRBJ2-7; 10 bases align to TRBD1. CDR1 SGHRS and CDR2 YFSETQ come from the germline V gene. The V and J ends lost 4 bases and 6 bases, in that order; junction bases with no gene match: 13. The CDR3 consists of 16 residues. CDR3 DNA sequence: TGCGCCAGCAGCCTATGGGTGGAGACAGGGGGCTCCGAGCAGTACTTC. This sequence encodes CASSLWVETGGSEQYF. The variable domain in full, with the rest retrieved from reference TRBV5-1 and TRBJ2-7, is KAGVTQTPRYLIKTRGQQVTLSCSPISGHRSVSWYQQTPGQGLQFLFEYFSETQRNKGNFPGRFSGRQFSNSRSEMNVSTLELGDSALYLCASSLWVETGGSEQYFGPGTRLTVT.

The J gene is TRBJ1-1, the V gene TRBV7-9, with 7 bases lining up with TRBD1. CDR1 is SEHNR and CDR2 is FQNEAQ in the germline V gene (reference sequence). V was pared by 5 bases and J by 5 bases, with 17 bases of the junction left unmatched. This CDR3 is 17 amino acids long. CDR3 in DNA: TGTGCCAGCAGCCAACCCCACGCTCGACAGGGTGCGACTGAAGCTTTCTTT. Encoded protein: CASSQPHARQGATEAFF.

This clone was picked up one time. The CDR3 sequence: CASRTGTYEQYF. The CDR3 DNA reads as TGTGCCAGCAGGACAGGAACCTACGAGCAGTACTTC. The chain links TRBV12-3 or TRBV12-4 to TRBJ2-7; tentatively, D is TRBD1 (6 bases). V shed 6 bases and J shed 2 bases, with 8 bases lying between them. The CDR3 has 12 residues.

The chain recombines TRBV25-1 with TRBJ2-3; tentatively, D is TRBD1 (5 bases). The V gene's germline CDR1 is MGHDK and CDR2 SYGVNS. CDR3 length: 15 residues. Trimming took off 0 bases at V and 4 bases at J, with 11 bases between the two ends. For the CDR3, the DNA is TGTGCCAGCAGTGAATATGGGGCCCCCCCAGATACGCAGTATTTT. Encoded protein: CASSEYGAPPDTQYF.

The rearrangement links TRBV5-1 to TRBJ1-2, with 12 bases identical to TRBD1. The V gene end was trimmed by 3 bases and the J gene end by 8 bases; junction bases not matched to a gene: 11. Germline CDR1 SGHRS, CDR2 YFSETQ. The CDR3 is made up of 16 amino acids. The CDR3 coding sequence is TGCGCCAGCAGCTCCAACCCCGGGACAGGGGGCCGGGGCTACACCTTC. Its translation: CASSSNPGTGGRGYTF.